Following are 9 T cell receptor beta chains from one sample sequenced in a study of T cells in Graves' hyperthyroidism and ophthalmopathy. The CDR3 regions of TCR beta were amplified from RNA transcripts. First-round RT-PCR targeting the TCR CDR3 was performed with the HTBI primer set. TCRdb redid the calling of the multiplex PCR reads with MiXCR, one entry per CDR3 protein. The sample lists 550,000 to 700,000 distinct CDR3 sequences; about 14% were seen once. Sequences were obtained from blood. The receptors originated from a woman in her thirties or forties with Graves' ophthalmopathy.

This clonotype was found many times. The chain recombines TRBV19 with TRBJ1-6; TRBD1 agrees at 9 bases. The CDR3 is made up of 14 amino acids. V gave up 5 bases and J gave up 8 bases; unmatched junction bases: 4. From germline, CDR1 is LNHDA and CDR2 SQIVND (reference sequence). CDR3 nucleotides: TGTGCCAGTAGTTCAAGACAGGGGGATTCACCCCTCCACTTT. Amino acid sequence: CASSSRQGDSPLHF.

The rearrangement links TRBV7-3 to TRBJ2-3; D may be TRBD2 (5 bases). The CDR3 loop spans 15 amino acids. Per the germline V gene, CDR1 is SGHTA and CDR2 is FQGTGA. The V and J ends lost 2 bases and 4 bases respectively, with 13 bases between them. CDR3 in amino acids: CASSLEGGFSDTQYF. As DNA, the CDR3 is TGTGCCAGCAGCTTAGAAGGCGGGTTTTCAGATACGCAGTATTTT.

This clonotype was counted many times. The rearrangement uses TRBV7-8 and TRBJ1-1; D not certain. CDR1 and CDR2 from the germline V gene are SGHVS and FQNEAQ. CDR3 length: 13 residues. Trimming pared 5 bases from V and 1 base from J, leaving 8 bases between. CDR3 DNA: TGTGCCAGCAGCAGTGAGAGGAACACTGAAGCTTTCTTT. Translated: CASSSERNTEAFF.

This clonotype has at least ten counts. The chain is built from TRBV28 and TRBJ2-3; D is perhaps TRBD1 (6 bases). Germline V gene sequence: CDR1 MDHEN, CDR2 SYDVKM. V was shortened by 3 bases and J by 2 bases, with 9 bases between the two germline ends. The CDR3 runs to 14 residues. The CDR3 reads CASSLDRLTDTQYF. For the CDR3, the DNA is TGTGCCAGCAGTTTGGACAGACTCACAGATACGCAGTATTTT.

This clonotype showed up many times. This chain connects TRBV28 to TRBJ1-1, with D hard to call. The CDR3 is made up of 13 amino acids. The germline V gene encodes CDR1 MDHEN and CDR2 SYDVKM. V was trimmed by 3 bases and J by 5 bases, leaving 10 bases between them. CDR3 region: CASSLAYRTEAFF. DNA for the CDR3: TGTGCCAGCAGTTTGGCATATCGTACTGAAGCTTTCTTT. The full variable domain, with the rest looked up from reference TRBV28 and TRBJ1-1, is DVKVTQSSRYLVKRTGEKVFLECVQDMDHENMFWYRQDPGLGLRLIYFSYDVKMKEKGDIPEGYSVSREKKERFSLILESASTNQTSMYLCASSLAYRTEAFFGQGTRLTVV.

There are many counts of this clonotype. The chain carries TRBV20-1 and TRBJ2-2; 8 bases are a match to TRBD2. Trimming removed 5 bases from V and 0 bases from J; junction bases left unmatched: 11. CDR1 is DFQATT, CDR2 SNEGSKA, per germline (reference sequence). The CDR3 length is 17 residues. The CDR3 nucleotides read TGCAGTGCTCGCCAAGGTAGCGGGGCTTCGAACACCGGGGAGCTGTTTTTT. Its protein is CSARQGSGASNTGELFF.

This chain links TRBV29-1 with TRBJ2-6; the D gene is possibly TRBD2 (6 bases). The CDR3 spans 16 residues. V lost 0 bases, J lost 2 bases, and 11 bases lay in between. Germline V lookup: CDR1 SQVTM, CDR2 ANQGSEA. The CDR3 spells CSVEDQWGAGANVLTF. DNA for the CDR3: TGCAGCGTTGAAGATCAATGGGGGGCTGGGGCCAACGTCCTGACTTTC.

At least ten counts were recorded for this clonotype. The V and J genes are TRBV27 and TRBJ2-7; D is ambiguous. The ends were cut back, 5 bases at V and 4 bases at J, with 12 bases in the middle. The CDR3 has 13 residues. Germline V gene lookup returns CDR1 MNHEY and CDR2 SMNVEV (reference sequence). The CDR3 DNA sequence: TGTGCCAGCAGTGCCCACAGTACTTACGAGCAGTACTTC. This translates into CASSAHSTYEQYF.

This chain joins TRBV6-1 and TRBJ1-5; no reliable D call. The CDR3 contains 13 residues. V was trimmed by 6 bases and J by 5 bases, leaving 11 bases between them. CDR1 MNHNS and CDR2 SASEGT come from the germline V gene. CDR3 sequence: CASRSFLDQPQHF. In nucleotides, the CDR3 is TGTGCCAGCAGGTCCTTCTTGGATCAGCCCCAGCATTTT.